These 11 T cell receptor beta chains share one sample of origin, sequenced in a study of blood T cell repertoires in COVID-19. Assay: immunoSEQ multiplex PCR; the TCRdb copy retains only in-frame clones and omits some. The repertoire holds 150,000 to 200,000 clones, with roughly nine tenths as singletons. Sequences were obtained from peripheral blood. The receptors come from a man aged 60-69 years with active or convalescent COVID-19.

This chain uses TRBV3-1 (or the pseudogene TRBV3-2) with TRBJ1-1; no firm D call. There are 14 residues in the CDR3. In germline, CDR1 is LGHDT, CDR2 YNNKEL (reference sequence). The germline V and J ends were trimmed by 1 base and 2 bases, with 8 bases remaining between them. CDR3 sequence (DNA): TGTGCCAGCAGCCAAGGCAGTTCCAACACTGAAGCTTTCTTT. Protein sequence: CASSQGSSNTEAFF.

This clone was found a few times. The V call is TRBV30, the J call TRBJ1-6; D possibly corresponds to TRBD1 (5 bases). With 3 bases removed from V and 8 bases from J, the gap between germline ends came to 11 bases. From germline, CDR1 is GTSNPN and CDR2 SVGIG (reference sequence). This CDR3 is built from 13 residues. The CDR3 nucleotides read TGTGCCTGGAGGGACATACCTCATTCACCCCTCCACTTT. Encoded protein: CAWRDIPHSPLHF.

The chain carries TRBV7-9 and TRBJ2-3; 10 nucleotides align to TRBD2. Losses at the gene ends were 8 bases for V and 2 bases for J; bases not matched to a gene: 4. Germline lookup yields CDR1 SEHNR and CDR2 FQNEAQ (reference sequence). The CDR3 extends over 14 amino acids. DNA of the CDR3: TGTGCCAGCGGACTAGCGGCGTTCACAGATACGCAGTATTTT. Amino acids: CASGLAAFTDTQYF.

The chain has TRBV7-2 and TRBJ2-2; 11 bases agree with TRBD2. The CDR3 is 17 residues long. Germline V CDR1 and CDR2: SGHTA, FQGNSA. The trim removed 7 bases at V and 5 bases at J, leaving 12 bases unmatched. The CDR3 here is CASTGSGGASLTGELFF. Written as DNA, the CDR3 is TGTGCCAGCACTGGTAGCGGGGGGGCCTCCCTAACCGGGGAGCTGTTTTTT.

The J gene is TRBJ1-1, the V gene TRBV6-5; D call uncertain. Trimming removed 2 bases at V and 7 bases at J, with 8 bases between. This CDR3 contains 12 residues. Germline loops: CDR1 MNHEY, CDR2 SVGAGI. CDR3 nucleotide sequence: TGTGCCAGCAGTTACCCTTTGAGTGAAGCTTTCTTT. Translated, it gives CASSYPLSEAFF.

Only a few counts were recorded for this clone. V is TRBV4-2 and J is TRBJ1-4, with TRBD1 matching 8 bases. The CDR3 length is 16 residues. Germline CDR1 and CDR2: LGHNA and YNFKEQ. V lost 3 bases, J lost 8 bases, and 11 bases stayed unmatched. The CDR3 nucleotides read TGTGCCAGCAGCCAGGTTATGACAGGGGCGGGAGAAAAACTGTTTTTT. Residues: CASSQVMTGAGEKLFF.

There are a few counts of this clone. This chain links TRBV5-1 with TRBJ2-7, with TRBD1 matching over 8 bases. Germline-derived CDR1 and CDR2 are SGHRS and YFSETQ. V lost 2 bases and J lost 3; bases outside the gene matches: 7. This CDR3 is 15 amino acids long. This CDR3 reads CASSFTTGGGYEQYF. The CDR3 bases are TGCGCCAGCAGCTTCACAACAGGGGGAGGCTACGAGCAGTACTTC.

The rearrangement joins TRBV30 to TRBJ2-7, with 13 bases lining up with TRBD2. With V trimmed by 2 bases and J by 2 bases, 6 bases remained unmatched. The germline CDR1 and CDR2 sequences are GTSNPN and SVGIG (reference sequence). The CDR3 totals 16 residues. CDR3 coding DNA: TGTGCCTGGAGTTCGTCGACTAGCGGGAGGCCCTACGAGCAGTACTTC. It encodes CAWSSSTSGRPYEQYF.

The chain joins TRBV7-6 to TRBJ2-5; possible D gene TRBD1, 5 bases. V dropped 2 bases and J dropped 4 bases, with 20 bases sitting between them. The CDR3 totals 17 residues. From germline, CDR1 is SGHVS and CDR2 FNYEAQ. The CDR3 loop is CASSLFQPRELAETQYF. The CDR3 DNA reads as TGTGCCAGCAGCTTATTCCAACCCAGGGAATTAGCAGAGACCCAGTACTTC.

This rearrangement joins TRBV5-6 to TRBJ2-5; TRBD1 matches at 10 bases. The CDR3 is 15 amino acids. The V and J ends lost 2 bases and 2 bases, in that order; junction bases with no gene match: 3. The germline V gene has CDR1 SGHDT and CDR2 YYEEEE. CDR3 sequence reads: CASSLDRGRQETQYF. For the CDR3, the DNA is TGTGCCAGCAGCTTAGACAGGGGGCGACAAGAGACCCAGTACTTC.

Here the CDR3 reads CASSQEAYRAGYTF. CDR3 in DNA: TGTGCCAGCAGCCAAGAAGCGTACAGGGCTGGCTACACCTTC. The chain employs TRBV3-1 (or the pseudogene TRBV3-2) and TRBJ1-2, with a possible D match to TRBD1 (6 bases). This CDR3 is 14 amino acids long. Trimming took 0 bases from V and 7 from J, leaving 12 bases between them. Germline V gene sequence: CDR1 LGHDT, CDR2 YNNKEL (reference sequence).